This T cell receptor beta chain was captured by sequencing in a study of T cell responses to AZD1222 COVID-19 vaccine. General observations from the study: With dominance at 160-218 and 743-854, vaccine-associated CD4 TCRs spanned spike. Once two AZD1222 doses were given, Spike-specific TCR breadth and depth went up.

Details on this clone: Its antigen is not identified.

Germline-derived CDR1 and CDR2 are LGHDT and YNNKEL (reference sequence). The V end lost 3 bases, the J end lost 4 bases, and 12 bases lay between the germline ends. This CDR3 spans 14 amino acids. TCRdb's copy holds only in-frame clones and misses some; the assay was immunoSEQ multiplex PCR. The sample includes about 110,000 clones, less than 95% of them seen just once. The material sequenced was peripheral blood, taken on day 0 of AZD1222 vaccination. The source is an adult in good health. The chain carries TRBV3-1 (or the pseudogene TRBV3-2) and TRBJ1-1; D unclear. CDR3 amino acids: CASSQVYSVTEAFF. As DNA, the CDR3 is TGTGCCAGCAGCCAGGTATATTCGGTCACTGAAGCTTTCTTT.